Below, one TCR beta chain is given with its context. Germline V gene sequence: CDR1 MDHEN, CDR2 SYDVKM. The CDR3 consists of 14 residues. V was pared by 7 bases and J by 7 bases, with 17 bases between. This sample is drawn from a study of blood T cell repertoires in COVID-19. Libraries were prepared by immunoSEQ multiplex PCR; TCRdb keeps only in-frame clonotypes and omits some of them. The sample contains 450,000 to 500,000 clones, approximately 83% of which appear only once. The specimen sequenced was peripheral blood. The receptor comes from a human donor in a cohort sampled during active COVID-19. The rearrangement joins TRBV28 to TRBJ1-5; a possible D gene is TRBD1 (5 bases). Written as DNA, the CDR3 is TGTGCCAGCATCCGGGGGGGGTCAGGGCAGCCCCAGCATTTT. Protein sequence: CASIRGGSGQPQHF.